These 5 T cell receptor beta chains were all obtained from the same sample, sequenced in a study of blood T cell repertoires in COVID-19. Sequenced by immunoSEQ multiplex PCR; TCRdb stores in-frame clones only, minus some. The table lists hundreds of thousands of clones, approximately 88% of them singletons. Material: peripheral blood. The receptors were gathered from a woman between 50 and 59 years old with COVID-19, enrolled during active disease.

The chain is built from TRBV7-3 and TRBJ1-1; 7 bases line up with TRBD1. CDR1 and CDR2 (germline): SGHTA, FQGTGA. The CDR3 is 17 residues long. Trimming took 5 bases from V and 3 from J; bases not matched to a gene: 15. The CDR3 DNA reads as TGTGCCAGCAGCCCGAGGGGGTCGACAGGGTCCGACACTGAAGCTTTCTTT. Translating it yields CASSPRGSTGSDTEAFF.

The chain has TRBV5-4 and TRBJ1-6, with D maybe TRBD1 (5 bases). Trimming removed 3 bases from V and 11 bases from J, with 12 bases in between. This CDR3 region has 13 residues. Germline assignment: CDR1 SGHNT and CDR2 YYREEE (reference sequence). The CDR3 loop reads CASSSGGEPPLHF. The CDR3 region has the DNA TGTGCCAGCAGCTCCGGGGGGGAGCCACCCCTCCACTTT.

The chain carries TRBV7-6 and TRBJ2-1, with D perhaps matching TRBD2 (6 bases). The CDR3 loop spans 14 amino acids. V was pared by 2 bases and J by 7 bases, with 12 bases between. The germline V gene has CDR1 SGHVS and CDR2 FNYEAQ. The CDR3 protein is CASSLNGGRNEQFF. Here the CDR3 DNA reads TGTGCCAGCAGCTTAAACGGGGGACGGAATGAGCAGTTCTTC.

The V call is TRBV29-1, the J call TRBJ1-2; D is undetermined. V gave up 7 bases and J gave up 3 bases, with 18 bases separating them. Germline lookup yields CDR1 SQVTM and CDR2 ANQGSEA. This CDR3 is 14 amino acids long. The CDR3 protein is CSARWEGPDYGYTF. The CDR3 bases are TGCAGCGCTAGATGGGAGGGTCCGGACTATGGCTACACCTTC.

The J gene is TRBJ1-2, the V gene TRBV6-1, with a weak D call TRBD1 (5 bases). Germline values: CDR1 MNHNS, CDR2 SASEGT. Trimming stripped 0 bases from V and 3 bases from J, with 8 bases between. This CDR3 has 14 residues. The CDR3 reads CASSEAGGYYGYTF. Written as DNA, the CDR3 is TGTGCCAGCAGTGAAGCGGGGGGTTACTATGGCTACACCTTC.